The 15 T cell receptor beta chains given below trace back to one sample, sequenced in a study of blood T cell repertoires in COVID-19. The repertoire was sequenced with immunoSEQ multiplex PCR; TCRdb's copy has only in-frame clones and lacks some. This table has more than 100,000 clones, 70% to 85% appearing once. Input material: peripheral blood. Every receptor here comes from a human donor with acute or convalescent COVID-19. The donor label of this sample is uncertain.

CDR3 loop: CASSPRAGGTYEQYF. The CDR3 DNA sequence: TGTGCCAGCAGCCCTAGGGCAGGGGGGACCTACGAGCAGTACTTC. The chain combines TRBV13 with TRBJ2-7, with D perhaps TRBD1 (7 bases). Trimming removed 5 bases from V and 2 bases from J, with 16 bases in between. The CDR3 is 15 residues long. Per the germline V gene, CDR1 is PRHDT and CDR2 is FYEKMQ (reference sequence).

The rearrangement joins TRBV28 to TRBJ2-5; 7 nucleotides line up with TRBD2. V lost 5 bases, J lost 2 bases, and 8 bases stayed unmatched. This CDR3 spans 15 amino acids. From germline, CDR1 is MDHEN and CDR2 SYDVKM. CDR3 sequence (DNA): TGTGCCAGCAGTCCCCCGATAGCGGGTCAAGAGACCCAGTACTTC. As protein: CASSPPIAGQETQYF.

This clone has more than one count but fewer than ten. The chain recombines TRBV7-2 with TRBJ1-2; D is unclear. V lost 5 bases and J 4 bases, leaving 17 bases between the germline ends. In germline, CDR1 is SGHTA, CDR2 FQGNSA. The CDR3 length is 15 residues. The DNA for the CDR3 is TGTGCCAGCAGCATCACTCGTGGGGAGACCTATGGCTACACCTTC. The encoded protein is CASSITRGETYGYTF.

CDR3 in DNA: TGTGCCAGCAGCTTGCAGGGTCATGGCTACACCTTC. Protein product: CASSLQGHGYTF. The V call is TRBV7-9, the J call TRBJ1-2, with a tentative D call TRBD1 (5 bases). The CDR3 spans 12 residues. Per the germline V gene, CDR1 is SEHNR and CDR2 is FQNEAQ (reference sequence). The V and J ends lost 3 bases and 6 bases respectively, with 8 bases between them.

The chain links TRBV5-1 to TRBJ2-3, with 10 bases that match TRBD1. The germline gives CDR1 SGHRS, CDR2 YFSETQ. This CDR3 comprises 17 residues. With V trimmed by 3 bases and J by 1 base, 8 bases remained unmatched. CDR3 DNA sequence: TGCGCCAGCAGCTCCAGGGGAGGGACAGGGGGCACAGATACGCAGTATTTT. Translated, it gives CASSSRGGTGGTDTQYF.

The gene calls are TRBV7-8 and TRBJ1-4; D ambiguous. The germline V gene has CDR1 SGHVS and CDR2 FQNEAQ. The CDR3 spans 14 residues. V was shortened by 2 bases and J by 4 bases, with 8 bases between the two germline ends. This CDR3 reads CASSLRDFNEKLFF. The CDR3 DNA reads as TGTGCCAGCAGCTTACGAGATTTTAATGAAAAACTGTTTTTT.

The chain uses TRBV27 and TRBJ2-1, with 7 bases aligning to TRBD1. The CDR3 totals 15 residues. CDR1 is MNHEY and CDR2 is SMNVEV in the germline V gene (reference sequence). V dropped 3 bases and J dropped 12; count of bases not matched to a gene: 14. The CDR3 loop reads CASSFWGQNGLGQFF. CDR3 sequence (DNA): TGTGCCAGCAGTTTCTGGGGACAGAATGGTCTCGGGCAGTTCTTC.

The V gene is TRBV18, the J gene TRBJ2-2; TRBD1 matches at 8 bases. Germline-derived CDR1 and CDR2 are KGHSH and LQKENI. This CDR3 has 17 residues. The J segment lost 3 bases and the V segment lost 3 bases, leaving 9 bases of the junction unmatched. CDR3: CASSPSRRQGHTGELFF. CDR3 in DNA: TGTGCCAGCTCACCCTCACGGAGACAGGGGCACACCGGGGAGCTGTTTTTT. The entire variable domain, with the rest obtained from reference TRBV18 and TRBJ2-2, is as follows: NAGVMQNPRHLVRRRGQEARLRCSPMKGHSHVYWYRQLPEEGLKFMVYLQKENIIDESGMPKERFSAEFPKEGPSILRIQQVVRGDSAAYFCASSPSRRQGHTGELFFGEGSRLTVL.

This clone was observed a handful of times. This chain links TRBV3-1 (or the pseudogene TRBV3-2) with TRBJ2-3, with a possible D match to TRBD1 (7 bases). The CDR3 totals 16 residues. Looked up from germline, CDR1 is LGHDT and CDR2 is YNNKEL (reference sequence). The V and J ends lost 3 bases and 6 bases respectively, with 19 bases between them. The DNA of the CDR3 is TGTGCCAGCAGCCATTGGGTCAGGGGGAGGTCTGATACGCAGTATTTT. Its translation: CASSHWVRGRSDTQYF.

This sequence joins TRBV10-3 and TRBJ2-3; 7 nucleotides match TRBD2. The CDR3 extends over 12 amino acids. CDR1 and CDR2 from the germline V gene are ENHRY and SYGVKD. The ends lost 6 bases at V and 5 bases at J; junction bases unmatched: 2. The CDR3 reads CAISPGGDTQYF. CDR3 DNA: TGTGCCATCAGCCCGGGAGGAGATACGCAGTATTTT.

The rearrangement links TRBV3-1 (or the pseudogene TRBV3-2) to TRBJ2-3, with 7 positions matching TRBD2. Looked up from germline, CDR1 is LGHDT and CDR2 is YNNKEL (reference sequence). The V gene end was trimmed by 2 bases and the J gene end by 6 bases; junction bases not matched to a gene: 8. This CDR3 comprises 15 residues. This CDR3 reads CASSQPGLGPDTQYF. The CDR3 region has the DNA TGTGCCAGCAGCCAACCCGGACTAGGGCCCGATACGCAGTATTTT.

The rearrangement joins TRBV28 to TRBJ1-3; no clear D gene. The CDR3 sequence is 16 residues long. From germline, CDR1 is MDHEN and CDR2 SYDVKM. The V gene lost 2 bases and the J gene lost 8 bases, with 19 bases spanning the gap. CDR3 sequence reads: CASSLPRIPGMYTIYF. The DNA of the CDR3 is TGTGCCAGCAGTTTACCTCGTATCCCCGGGATGTACACCATATATTTT.

This clone was observed a handful of times. The chain combines TRBV4-1 with TRBJ1-3; D uncertain. Germline V gene data show CDR1 as MGHRA and CDR2 as YSYEKL. The V gene lost 3 bases and the J gene lost 0 bases, with 12 bases spanning the gap. The CDR3 covers 16 residues. The CDR3 is CASSQASAYSGNTIYF. DNA of the CDR3: TGCGCCAGCAGCCAGGCCAGCGCTTACTCTGGAAACACCATATATTTT.

The chain couples TRBV5-5 to TRBJ1-4, with 8 bases matching TRBD1. J was trimmed by 2 bases and V by 2 bases; bases with no gene match: 8. This CDR3 has 17 amino acids. Germline V CDR1 and CDR2: SGHKS, YYEKEE (reference sequence). In DNA form, the CDR3 reads TGTGCCAGCAGCTTACAGCCTCGGACAGGGACTAATGAAAAACTGTTTTTT. Translated: CASSLQPRTGTNEKLFF. The full variable domain, rest sourced from reference TRBV5-5 and TRBJ1-4, is DAGVTQSPTHLIKTRGQQVTLRCSPISGHKSVSWYQQVLGQGPQFIFQYYEKEERGRGNFPDRFSARQFPNYSSELNVNALLLGDSALYLCASSLQPRTGTNEKLFFGSGTQLSVL.

This clone was counted only a few times. The CDR3 DNA sequence: TGTGCCAGCAGCCAAGGGCGGCAGCTTAACACTGAAGCTTTCTTT. Translating gives CASSQGRQLNTEAFF. The rearrangement joins TRBV4-2 to TRBJ1-1; no clear D gene. This CDR3 comprises 15 residues. Germline V gene lookup returns CDR1 LGHNA and CDR2 YNFKEQ. Trimming stripped 1 base from V and 2 bases from J, with 11 bases between.